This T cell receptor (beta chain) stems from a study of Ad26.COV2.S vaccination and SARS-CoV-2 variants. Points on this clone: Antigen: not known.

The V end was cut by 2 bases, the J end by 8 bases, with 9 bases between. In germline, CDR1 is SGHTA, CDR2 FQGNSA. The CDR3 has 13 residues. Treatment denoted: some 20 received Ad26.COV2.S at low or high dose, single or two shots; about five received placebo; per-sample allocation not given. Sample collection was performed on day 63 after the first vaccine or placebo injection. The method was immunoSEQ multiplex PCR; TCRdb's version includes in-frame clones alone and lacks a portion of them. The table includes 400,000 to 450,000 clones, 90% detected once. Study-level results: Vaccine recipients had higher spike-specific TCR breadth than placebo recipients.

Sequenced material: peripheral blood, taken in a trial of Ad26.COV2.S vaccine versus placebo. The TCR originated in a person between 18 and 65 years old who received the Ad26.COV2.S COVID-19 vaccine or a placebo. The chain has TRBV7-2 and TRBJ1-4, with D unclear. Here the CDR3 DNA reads TGTGCCAGCAGCTTAAGCAGCAGGGAAAAACTGTTTTTT. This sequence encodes CASSLSSREKLFF. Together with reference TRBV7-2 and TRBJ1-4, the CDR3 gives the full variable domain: GAGVSQSPSNKVTEKGKDVELRCDPISGHTALYWYRQSLGQGLEFLIYFQGNSAPDKSGLPSDRFSAERTGGSVSTLTIQRTQQEDSAVYLCASSLSSREKLFFGSGTQLSVL.